The clone carrying this TCR beta chain came up a few times. What it recognizes is unknown. These data belong to a study of cytomegalovirus exposure and HLA in healthy donors. Study-wide context: Early released data had tens of millions of unique TCRs, all coming from HLA-typed donors.

Study-wide results and limits: Reportedly, HLA-A and HLA-B alleles of most subjects were accurately predicted from TCR beta. A later analysis found most CMV-associated TCR beta chains apparently HLA-restricted. A missense variant in DCLRE1C was later tied to TCR beta V- and J-gene trimming.

PCR was performed using 60 Vbeta and 13 Jbeta primers. Profiling relied on immunoSEQ multiplex PCR, and the TCRdb table lists in-frame clones only, not all of them. There are fewer than 120,000 clones in the sample; approximately 78% occur only once, and 1.3% lies in the top ten. The CDR3 is 10 amino acids. The ends were cut back, 3 bases at V and 14 bases at J, with 13 bases in the middle. CDR1 SQVTM and CDR2 ANQGSEA come from the germline V gene. The sequence derives from a woman aged 25 to 39 in good health and CMV-seronegative. V gene TRBV29-1 combines with J gene TRBJ1-2; no clear D. Sequenced input: PBMCs. The CDR3: CSVEVPTATF. CDR3 coding DNA: TGCAGCGTTGAGGTACCCACAGCTACCTTC.